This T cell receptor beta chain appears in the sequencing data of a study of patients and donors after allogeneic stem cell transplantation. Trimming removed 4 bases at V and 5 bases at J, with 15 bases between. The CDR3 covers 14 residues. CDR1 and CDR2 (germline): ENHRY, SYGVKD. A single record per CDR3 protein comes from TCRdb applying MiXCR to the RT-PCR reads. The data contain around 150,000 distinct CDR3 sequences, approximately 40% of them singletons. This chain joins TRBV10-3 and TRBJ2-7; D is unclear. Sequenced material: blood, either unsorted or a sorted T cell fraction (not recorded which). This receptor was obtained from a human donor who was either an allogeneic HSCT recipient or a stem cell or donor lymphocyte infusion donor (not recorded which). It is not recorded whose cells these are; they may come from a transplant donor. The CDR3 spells CAISVVTNRDEQYF. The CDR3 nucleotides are TGTGCCATCAGTGTAGTCACAAATCGAGACGAGCAGTACTTC.